The present entry profiles one TCR beta chain with its context. This entry belongs to a study of blood T cell repertoires in COVID-19. At the level of the study: Donors in the United States, Italy and Spain gave samples during acute or convalescent COVID-19. PBMCs, B-cell-depleted T cells, or T cells provided the cDNA or gDNA that made up the material.

In the original analysis: How many nucleated cells were present was estimated from reference gene primer amplification. The repertoire was sequenced with immunoSEQ multiplex PCR; TCRdb's copy has only in-frame clones and lacks some. The V and J calls and clone size come from that table; D and trimming were worked out from the DNA. The sample contains approximately 70,000 clones, more than 85% of which appear only once. Losses at the gene ends were 4 bases for V and 6 bases for J; bases not matched to a gene: 8. CDR1 and CDR2 from the germline V gene are MNHEY and SMNVEV (reference sequence). The CDR3 extends over 14 amino acids.

Sequencing was carried out using peripheral blood. The receptor was isolated from an older woman with active COVID-19. The rearrangement links TRBV27 to TRBJ1-2; TRBD1 matches 7 bases. CDR3 DNA: TGTGCCAGCAGTTCACGGACAGGATTTCATGGCTACACCTTC. It specifies CASSSRTGFHGYTF.